The 3 T cell receptor beta chains given below trace back to one sample, sequenced in a study of radiation and T cells in renal cell carcinoma. Time point in this sample: blood 2 weeks post-SBRT. Treatment given: 15 Gy SBRT to primary tumor, nephrectomy 4 weeks later. Sequencing was performed with immunoSEQ multiplex PCR; in TCRdb, only in-frame clones are kept and a portion is missing. The sample consists of 100,000 to 150,000 clones, more than 75% of them appearing once. The sequencing here drew on blood, taken from a patient whose treatment included radiotherapy and nephrectomy. The receptors were sampled from a woman in her sixties or seventies with renal cell carcinoma.

This clone showed up just once. The V and J genes are TRBV2 and TRBJ1-3; no definite D call. CDR1 and CDR2 (germline): SNHLY, FYNNEI. The ends were cut back, 4 bases at V and 0 bases at J, with 7 bases in the middle. The CDR3 runs to 14 residues. As DNA, the CDR3 is TGTGCCAGCAGTGGTGTTAGCTCTGGAAACACCATATATTTT. Protein product: CASSGVSSGNTIYF. The full variable domain, in which reference TRBV2 and TRBJ1-3 provide the parts outside the CDR3, is EPEVTQTPSHQVTQMGQEVILRCVPISNHLYFYWYRQILGQKVEFLVSFYNNEISEKSEIFDDQFSVERPDGSNFTLKIRSTKLEDSAMYFCASSGVSSGNTIYFGEGSWLTVV.

The rearrangement links TRBV9 to TRBJ2-3; 10 nucleotides line up with TRBD1. Germline V lookup: CDR1 SGDLS, CDR2 YYNGEE. V trimming: 4 bases; J trimming: 1 base; junction bases outside the gene matches: 9. The CDR3 runs to 17 residues. CDR3 sequence: CASSLLGGTGGTDTQYF. In DNA form, the CDR3 reads TGTGCCAGCAGCCTCCTTGGCGGGACAGGGGGCACAGATACGCAGTATTTT.

The chain has TRBV29-1 and TRBJ2-7, with a tentative D call TRBD2 (5 bases). This CDR3 has 10 amino acids. CDR1 and CDR2 (germline): SQVTM, ANQGSEA. V was cut by 4 bases and J by 4 bases, with 5 bases left in between. The CDR3 DNA reads as TGCAGCGTTGGAGGGTACGAGCAGTACTTC. Its translation is CSVGGYEQYF.